Included here is one TCR beta chain sequence, with context. This receptor's antigen is unknown. No qualities accompany the bases; no much larger clone lies one base away. Spanning cysteine to phenylalanine, the CDR3 consists of 15 amino acids. Only the CDR3 DNA stays, 45 bases, in frame from base 1. The germline V gene sets CDR1 to MNHNS and CDR2 to SASEGT. Trimming accounts for 1 base at V and 7 bases at J, while the number of junction bases matched to no gene is 7. The CDR3 regions of human TCRbeta chains were analyzed by immunosequencing. From the authors' description of their analysis: Repertoire TCRs were checked for matches against a reference library of SARS-CoV-2-specific TCRs that had been generated using the MIRA antigen-specificity platform. Breadth was defined as the fraction of unique TCRs that were SARS-CoV-2-associated, and depth was defined as the fraction of total T cells that were SARS-CoV-2-associated. Using the MIRA data, every spike-specific TCR was mapped to the spike region that the TCR reacted to and assigned to either a CD4 or a CD8 class. Log10-transformed breadth and depth values were compared by one-way ANOVA with Sidak's multiple comparisons tests. Drawn from immuneACCESS, this table holds only the in-frame rearrangements with V and J called that TCRdb kept. Clones are partly lost; checked studies trace under half to an unresolved V gene and leave the rest unexplained. V and J calls plus clone size are reproduced from that table; the DNA served to infer D and trimming. This sample has about 120,000 clones in its table, and approximately 88% of those were observed once. Of the sample, more than 5.5% is held by the ten largest clones.

These data originate in a study of T cell responses to AZD1222 COVID-19 vaccine (dated by TCRdb to about 2021). The study in broad terms: Because spike-specific TCR depth and breadth did not differ between the two schedules, AZD1222 recipients who got a second dose at roughly 4 weeks were pooled with those who got a second dose at roughly 12 weeks. TCR sequencing was performed for 230 to 250 trial participants, of whom roughly 200 were given two doses of AZD1222 and 26 were given two doses of MenACWY control vaccine. Trial participants were enrolled into age subgroups of 18-55, 56-69 and 70-plus years, which contained approximately 150, 28 and 58 TCR-sequenced participants, respectively.

The study at large found these results: Vaccine-associated CD4 TCRs spanned the whole spike protein, with dominant responses in regions 160-218 and 743-854. Conclusions about previously exposed vaccinees are limited, since just 5 to 7 AZD1222 recipients were seropositive for SARS-CoV-2 at baseline. The 56-69-year group was small, and its depth increase did not reach significance, likely because of low power. Spike-specific TCR breadth and depth rose significantly after two AZD1222 doses compared with day 0 and with MenACWY recipients. Most participants were white British and females outnumbered males, and the authors suggested that clonal diversity may have been underestimated. Nearly half of unique spike-specific TCRs reportedly recognized epitopes outside regions mutated in the B.1.351 and B.1.1.7 variants. Because no day 14 peak-response samples were available, the repertoires could be characterized only after the peak T cell response.

The time point tag for this specimen amounts to: baseline before first vaccination. Samples from vaccinated people were obtained from the UK trials COV001 and COV002, which included a single-blind randomized controlled phase 2/3 trial of AZD1222 (ChAdOx1 nCoV-19) in healthy adults. Trial participant PBMC samples were collected at day 0 and day 28 after the second dose for TCRbeta chain sequencing. Specimen: peripheral blood, collected on day 0 of AZD1222 vaccination. Recombination connected TRBV6-1 to TRBJ1-5; 7 bases in the middle match TRBD1. This TCR derives from an adult in good health. The CDR3 is CASSEGAGGSQPQHF. The bases are TGTGCCAGCAGTGAAGGGGCAGGGGGGAGCCAGCCCCAGCATTTT.